A single sample is the source of the 21 T cell receptor beta chains below, sequenced in a study of shared clonotypes between healthy human individuals. Sequencing was performed with immunoSEQ multiplex PCR; in TCRdb, only in-frame clones are kept and a portion is missing. Among 1.6 million or so clones listed, roughly 96% were seen once. Sequenced sample: naive CD4+ T cells sorted from blood. This sample's subset: CD45RA+ positively selected. The receptors come from a man younger than 45 in good health.

The chain couples TRBV30 to TRBJ2-3; TRBD2 agrees at 11 bases. With V trimmed by 0 bases and J by 0 bases, 5 bases remained unmatched. Germline V gives CDR1 GTSNPN, CDR2 SVGIG (reference sequence). The CDR3 is 17 residues long. The CDR3 sequence: CAWSVSWTSGSTDTQYF. CDR3 bases: TGTGCCTGGAGTGTATCCTGGACTAGCGGGAGCACAGATACGCAGTATTTT.

On this clone: The same CDR3 is also encoded by other DNA sequences in this sample. V gene TRBV5-6 combines with J gene TRBJ2-6; D not resolved. The germline V gene encodes CDR1 SGHDT and CDR2 YYEEEE. Deletions cut 1 base from V and 2 bases from J, with 1 base between. This CDR3 region has 13 residues. The CDR3 protein is CASSLTGANVLTF. In nucleotides, the CDR3 is TGTGCCAGCAGCTTGACTGGGGCCAACGTCCTGACTTTC.

The V call is TRBV5-1, the J call TRBJ1-3; D gene ambiguous. The germline V gene encodes CDR1 SGHRS and CDR2 YFSETQ. V gave up 0 bases and J gave up 4 bases, with 2 bases separating them. The CDR3 spans 12 residues. The CDR3 here is CASSLVGNTIYF. The CDR3, as DNA: TGCGCCAGCAGCTTGGTCGGAAACACCATATATTTT.

The chain joins TRBV14 to TRBJ2-1, with D hard to call. Trimming stripped 4 bases from V and 3 bases from J, with 10 bases between. CDR3 size: 14 residues. Germline CDR1 reads SGHDN; CDR2 reads FVKESK. CDR3 amino acids: CASSLLGRYNEQFF. For the CDR3, the DNA is TGTGCCAGCAGCCTCCTCGGGCGCTACAATGAGCAGTTCTTC. Variable domain in full (rest from reference TRBV14 and TRBJ2-1): EAGVTQFPSHSVIEKGQTVTLRCDPISGHDNLYWYRRVMGKEIKFLLHFVKESKQDESGMPNNRFLAERTGGTYSTLKVQPAELEDSGVYFCASSLLGRYNEQFFGPGTRLTVL.

V is TRBV9 and J is TRBJ2-1; D remains ambiguous. Germline CDR1 reads SGDLS; CDR2 reads YYNGEE. The CDR3 extends over 16 amino acids. Trimming stripped 1 base from V and 4 bases from J, with 15 bases between. CDR3 coding DNA: TGTGCCAGCAGCGTAAGATCAAGTCGACCTTACAATGAGCAGTTCTTC. It is translated as CASSVRSSRPYNEQFF.

The chain is built from TRBV18 and TRBJ1-2, with 7 positions matching TRBD1. Germline V lookup: CDR1 KGHSH, CDR2 LQKENI. This CDR3 region has 15 residues. With V trimmed by 6 bases and J by 5 bases, 12 bases remained unmatched. The CDR3, as DNA: TGTGCCAGCTCCCTCACAGGGGATCTTTGGTATGGCTACACCTTC. Translation gives CASSLTGDLWYGYTF.

The CDR3 nucleotides read TGTGCCAGCAGTTGGACAGGGGGTAGTTCGTACGAGCAGTACTTC. Amino acids: CASSWTGGSSYEQYF. V gene TRBV6-6 combines with J gene TRBJ2-7; TRBD1 agrees at 10 bases. CDR1 and CDR2 (germline): MNHNY, SVGAGI (reference sequence). Trimming removed 4 bases from V and 4 bases from J; junction bases left unmatched: 7. The CDR3 is 15 residues long.

The chain combines TRBV25-1 with TRBJ1-2; perhaps TRBD1 as D (6 bases). Germline V gene sequence: CDR1 MGHDK, CDR2 SYGVNS. CDR3 length equals 15 residues. V was shortened by 1 base and J by 4 bases, with 13 bases between the two germline ends. CDR3 DNA sequence: TGTGCCAGCAGTGAATTAGGCGGGACACGCTATGGCTACACCTTC. Protein: CASSELGGTRYGYTF.

V gene TRBV5-4 combines with J gene TRBJ1-3, with TRBD1 as a possible D gene (6 bases). This CDR3 spans 17 amino acids. Germline V gene data show CDR1 as SGHNT and CDR2 as YYREEE (reference sequence). Trimming shortened V by 4 bases and J by 0 bases, and 17 bases separated the two germline ends. The CDR3 DNA is TGTGCCAGCAGCCCCGGGACACCGCTAGACTCTGGAAACACCATATATTTT. This codes for CASSPGTPLDSGNTIYF.

V usage is TRBV28 and J usage is TRBJ1-1; no reliable D call. The CDR3 covers 15 residues. Between the trimmed V and J ends, which lost 9 bases and 2 bases, there was a span of 19 bases. Germline CDR1 MDHEN, CDR2 SYDVKM. The CDR3, as DNA: TGTGCCAGTACCTTGGTTAGTCGGCAAAACACTGAAGCTTTCTTT. Translated, it gives CASTLVSRQNTEAFF. Supplemented by reference TRBV28 and TRBJ1-1, the full variable domain reads DVKVTQSSRYLVKRTGEKVFLECVQDMDHENMFWYRQDPGLGLRLIYFSYDVKMKEKGDIPEGYSVSREKKERFSLILESASTNQTSMYLCASTLVSRQNTEAFFGQGTRLTVV.

This chain links TRBV6-1 with TRBJ1-1, with D maybe TRBD1 (6 bases). Germline V lookup: CDR1 MNHNS, CDR2 SASEGT. This CDR3 region has 14 residues. Trimming pared 3 bases from V and 5 bases from J, leaving 13 bases between. The CDR3 coding sequence is TGTGCCAGCAGTGACTTTGGGGGCTTAACTGAAGCTTTCTTT. Its translation: CASSDFGGLTEAFF.

The chain uses TRBV5-1 and TRBJ1-2; D is unresolved. The germline V and J ends were trimmed by 0 bases and 1 base, with 22 bases remaining between them. From germline, CDR1 is SGHRS and CDR2 YFSETQ. CDR3 length: 19 residues. The DNA of the CDR3 is TGCGCCAGCAGCTTGGGGATTTTTTCTTCGAGGAGAGTTAACTATGGCTACACCTTC. Translation gives CASSLGIFSSRRVNYGYTF.

The genes are TRBV10-2 and TRBJ1-1; 8 bases are shared with TRBD1. Unmatched junction bases numbered 5, after V lost 8 bases and J lost 3 bases. This CDR3 region has 13 residues. Germline V gene sequence: CDR1 WSHSY, CDR2 SAAADI. As DNA, the CDR3 is TGCGCCAGCGGACAGGGTTTTTACACTGAAGCTTTCTTT. Translated, it gives CASGQGFYTEAFF.

V gene TRBV10-3 combines with J gene TRBJ2-5; D gene uncertain. Germline V lookup: CDR1 ENHRY, CDR2 SYGVKD. The V gene lost 8 bases and the J gene lost 3 bases, with 10 bases spanning the gap. CDR3 size: 12 residues. This CDR3 reads CAIAYSKETQYF. DNA of the CDR3: TGTGCCATCGCCTACTCCAAAGAGACCCAGTACTTC.

In this sample, this clone turned up once. The V gene is TRBV13, the J gene TRBJ1-2, with D possibly matching TRBD1 (5 bases). V lost 5 bases, J lost 1 base, and 23 bases lay in between. This CDR3 is built from 18 residues. The germline gives CDR1 PRHDT, CDR2 FYEKMQ (reference sequence). CDR3 residues: CASSRSVGRAGINYGYTF. In nucleotides, the CDR3 is TGTGCCAGCAGCCGATCCGTAGGAAGGGCAGGGATTAACTATGGCTACACCTTC.

The CDR3 DNA follows: TGTGCCAGCGGCGGGACAGGAAAGGAAAAACTGTTTTTT. Its protein product is CASGGTGKEKLFF. The chain employs TRBV28 and TRBJ1-4, with TRBD1 matching 8 bases. V dropped 8 bases and J dropped 8; count of bases not matched to a gene: 7. Germline V lookup: CDR1 MDHEN, CDR2 SYDVKM. CDR3 length equals 13 residues. Full variable domain (remainder filled in from reference TRBV28 and TRBJ1-4): DVKVTQSSRYLVKRTGEKVFLECVQDMDHENMFWYRQDPGLGLRLIYFSYDVKMKEKGDIPEGYSVSREKKERFSLILESASTNQTSMYLCASGGTGKEKLFFGSGTQLSVL.

As concerns this clone: The identical CDR3 is also encoded by other nucleotide sequences in the sample. This chain connects TRBV7-9 to TRBJ1-5, with TRBD1 as a possible D gene (6 bases). Germline V CDR1 and CDR2: SEHNR, FQNEAQ (reference sequence). This CDR3 contains 14 residues. The V end was cut by 3 bases, the J end by 4 bases, with 10 bases between. CDR3 bases: TGTGCCAGCAGCTTGGAAACAGGGAATCAGCCCCAGCATTTT. Amino acids: CASSLETGNQPQHF.

The rearrangement joins TRBV11-3 to TRBJ2-2, with D possibly TRBD2 on 5 matching bases. The CDR3 spans 16 residues. V was clipped by 2 bases and J by 7 bases, with 17 bases between them. CDR1 and CDR2 from the germline V gene are SGHNT and YENEEA. In nucleotides, the CDR3 is TGTGCCAGCAGCTTAAGTGGACGGGAAAGAATCGGGGAGCTGTTTTTT. Encoded protein: CASSLSGRERIGELFF.

The CDR3 here is CASSALGNIYTEAFF. CDR3 sequence (DNA): TGTGCCAGTAGTGCCCTCGGCAACATCTACACTGAAGCTTTCTTT. The chain uses TRBV19 and TRBJ1-1; the D is unclear. V shed 5 bases and J shed 3 bases, with 16 bases lying between them. CDR3 length: 15 amino acids. Germline V CDR1 and CDR2: LNHDA, SQIVND (reference sequence).

The rearrangement uses TRBV18 and TRBJ1-1; D gene uncertain. Germline V lookup: CDR1 KGHSH, CDR2 LQKENI. This CDR3 spans 11 amino acids. V lost 3 bases, J lost 6 bases, and 5 bases lay in between. Here the CDR3 reads CASSPGAEAFF. The DNA of the CDR3 is TGTGCCAGCTCACCGGGAGCTGAAGCTTTCTTT.

The chain combines TRBV5-8 with TRBJ2-7, with 9 positions matching TRBD1. Germline V gene sequence: CDR1 SGHTS, CDR2 YDEGEE. This CDR3 comprises 16 residues. Unmatched junction bases numbered 6, after V lost 0 bases and J lost 2 bases. The CDR3 here is CASSLVGGTGTYEQYF. CDR3 nucleotides: TGTGCCAGCAGCTTGGTCGGCGGGACAGGGACCTACGAGCAGTACTTC.